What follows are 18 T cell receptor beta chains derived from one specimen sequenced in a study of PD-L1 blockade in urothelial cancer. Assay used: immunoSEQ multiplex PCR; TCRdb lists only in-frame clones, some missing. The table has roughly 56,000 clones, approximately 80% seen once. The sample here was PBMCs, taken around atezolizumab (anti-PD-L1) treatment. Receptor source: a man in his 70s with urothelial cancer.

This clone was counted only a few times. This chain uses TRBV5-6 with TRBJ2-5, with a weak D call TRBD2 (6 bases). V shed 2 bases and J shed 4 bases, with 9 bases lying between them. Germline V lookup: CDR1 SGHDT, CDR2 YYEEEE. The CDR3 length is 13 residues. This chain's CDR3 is CASSLGRRETQYF. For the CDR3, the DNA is TGTGCCAGCAGCTTAGGGAGGAGAGAGACCCAGTACTTC.

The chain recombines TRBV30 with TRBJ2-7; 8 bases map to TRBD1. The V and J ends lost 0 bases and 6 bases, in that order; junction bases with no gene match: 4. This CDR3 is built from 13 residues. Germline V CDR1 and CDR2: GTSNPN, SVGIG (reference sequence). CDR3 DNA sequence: TGTGCCTGGAGTGTCCCAGGGGGCGGCGAGCAGTACTTC. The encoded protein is CAWSVPGGGEQYF.

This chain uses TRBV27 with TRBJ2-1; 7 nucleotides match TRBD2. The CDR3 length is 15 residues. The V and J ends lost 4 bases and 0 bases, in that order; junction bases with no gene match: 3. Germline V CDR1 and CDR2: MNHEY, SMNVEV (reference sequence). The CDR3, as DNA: TGTGCCAGCAGTTCCGCGGGAGCCTCCTACAATGAGCAGTTCTTC. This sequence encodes CASSSAGASYNEQFF.

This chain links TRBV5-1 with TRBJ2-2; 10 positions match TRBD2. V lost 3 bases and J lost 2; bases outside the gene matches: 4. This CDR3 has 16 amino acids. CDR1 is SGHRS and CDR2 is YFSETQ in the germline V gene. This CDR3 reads CASSSRTSGNTGELFF. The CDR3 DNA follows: TGCGCCAGCAGCTCACGGACTAGCGGAAACACCGGGGAGCTGTTTTTT.

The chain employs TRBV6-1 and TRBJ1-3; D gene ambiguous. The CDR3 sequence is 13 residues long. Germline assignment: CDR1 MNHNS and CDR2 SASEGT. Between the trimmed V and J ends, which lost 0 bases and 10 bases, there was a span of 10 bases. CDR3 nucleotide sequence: TGTGCCAGCAGTGAAGCGCGGGGTATTACCATATATTTT. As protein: CASSEARGITIYF.

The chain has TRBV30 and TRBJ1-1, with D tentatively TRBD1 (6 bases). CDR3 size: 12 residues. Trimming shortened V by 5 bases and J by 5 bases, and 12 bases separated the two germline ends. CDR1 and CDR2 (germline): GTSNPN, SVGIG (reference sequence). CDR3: CAWGRGVTEAFF. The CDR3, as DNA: TGTGCCTGGGGGAGGGGGGTAACTGAAGCTTTCTTT. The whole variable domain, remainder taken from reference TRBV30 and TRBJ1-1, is SQTIHQWPATLVQPVGSPLSLECTVEGTSNPNLYWYRQAAGRGLQLLFYSVGIGQISSEVPQNLSASRPQDRQFILSSKKLLLSDSGFYLCAWGRGVTEAFFGQGTRLTVV.

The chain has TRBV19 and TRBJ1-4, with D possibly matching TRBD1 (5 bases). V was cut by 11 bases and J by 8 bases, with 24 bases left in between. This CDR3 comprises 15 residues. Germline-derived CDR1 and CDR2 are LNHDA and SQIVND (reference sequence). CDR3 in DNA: TGTGCCCGCCCCAGTATAAGGCAGGGTGGGGAAAAACTGTTTTTT. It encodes CARPSIRQGGEKLFF.

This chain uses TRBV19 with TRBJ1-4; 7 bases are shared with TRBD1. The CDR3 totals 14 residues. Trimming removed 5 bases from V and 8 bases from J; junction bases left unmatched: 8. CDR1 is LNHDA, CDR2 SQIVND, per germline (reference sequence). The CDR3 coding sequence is TGTGCCAGTAGTCCAGGACAGGCGGGGGAAAAACTGTTTTTT. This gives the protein CASSPGQAGEKLFF.

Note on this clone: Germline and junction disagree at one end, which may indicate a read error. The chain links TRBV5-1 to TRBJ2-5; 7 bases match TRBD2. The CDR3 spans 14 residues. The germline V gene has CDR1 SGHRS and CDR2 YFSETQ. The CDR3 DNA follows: TGCGCCAGCAGCTGGGGGGGGAACCAAGGGACCCAGTACTTC. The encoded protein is CASSWGGNQGTQYF. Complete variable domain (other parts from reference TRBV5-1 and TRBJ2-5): KAGVTQTPRYLIKTRGQQVTLSCSPISGHRSVSWYQQTPGQGLQFLFEYFSETQRNKGNFPGRFSGRQFSNSRSEMNVSTLELGDSALYLCASSWGGNQGTQYFGPGTRLLVL.

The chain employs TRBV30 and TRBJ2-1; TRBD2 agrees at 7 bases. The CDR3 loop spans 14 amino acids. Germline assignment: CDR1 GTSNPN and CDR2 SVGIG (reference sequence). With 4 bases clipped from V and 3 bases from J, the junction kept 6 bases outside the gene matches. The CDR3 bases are TGTGCCTGGAAGCGGGACTCCCTCTACAATGAGCAGTTCTTC. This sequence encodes CAWKRDSLYNEQFF.

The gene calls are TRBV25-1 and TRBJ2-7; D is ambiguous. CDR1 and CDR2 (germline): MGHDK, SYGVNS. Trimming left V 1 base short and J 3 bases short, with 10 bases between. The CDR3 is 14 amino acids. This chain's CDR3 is CASSELGPDYEQYF. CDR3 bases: TGTGCCAGCAGTGAATTGGGCCCCGACTACGAGCAGTACTTC.

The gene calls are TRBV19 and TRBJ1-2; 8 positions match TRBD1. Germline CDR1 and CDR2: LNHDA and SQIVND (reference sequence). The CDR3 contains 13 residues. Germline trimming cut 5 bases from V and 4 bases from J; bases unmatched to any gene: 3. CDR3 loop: CASSYRGSYGYTF. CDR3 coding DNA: TGTGCCAGTAGTTACAGGGGGTCCTATGGCTACACCTTC.

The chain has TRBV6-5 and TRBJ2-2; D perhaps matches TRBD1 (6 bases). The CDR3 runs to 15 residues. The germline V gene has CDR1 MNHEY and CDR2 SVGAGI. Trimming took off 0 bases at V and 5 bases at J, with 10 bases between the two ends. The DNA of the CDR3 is TGTGCCAGCAGTTACTCAAATAGGGGGACCGGGGAGCTGTTTTTT. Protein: CASSYSNRGTGELFF.

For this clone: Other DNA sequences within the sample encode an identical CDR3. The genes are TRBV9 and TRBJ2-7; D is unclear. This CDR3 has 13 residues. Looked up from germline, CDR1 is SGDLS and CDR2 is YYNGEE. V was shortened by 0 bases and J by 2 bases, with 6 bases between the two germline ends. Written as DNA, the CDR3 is TGTGCCAGCAGCGTAGGACTGGCCTACGAGCAGTACTTC. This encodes CASSVGLAYEQYF.

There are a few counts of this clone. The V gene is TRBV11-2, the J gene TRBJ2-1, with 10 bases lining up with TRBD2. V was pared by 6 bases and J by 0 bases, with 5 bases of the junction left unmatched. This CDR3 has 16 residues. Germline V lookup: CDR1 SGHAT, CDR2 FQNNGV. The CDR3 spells CASSPLAGVSYNEQFF. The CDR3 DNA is TGTGCCAGCAGTCCTCTAGCGGGGGTCTCCTACAATGAGCAGTTCTTC.

CDR3 in DNA: TGCGCCAGCAGCTTGGTCCTAGCGGGTCTGAACAATGAGCAGTTCTTC. Amino acid sequence: CASSLVLAGLNNEQFF. This rearrangement joins TRBV5-1 to TRBJ2-1; 8 bases fit TRBD2. The germline V gene encodes CDR1 SGHRS and CDR2 YFSETQ. CDR3 length equals 16 residues. Unmatched junction bases numbered 7, after V lost 0 bases and J lost 5 bases. Full variable domain (outside the CDR3, taken from reference TRBV5-1 and TRBJ2-1): KAGVTQTPRYLIKTRGQQVTLSCSPISGHRSVSWYQQTPGQGLQFLFEYFSETQRNKGNFPGRFSGRQFSNSRSEMNVSTLELGDSALYLCASSLVLAGLNNEQFFGPGTRLTVL.

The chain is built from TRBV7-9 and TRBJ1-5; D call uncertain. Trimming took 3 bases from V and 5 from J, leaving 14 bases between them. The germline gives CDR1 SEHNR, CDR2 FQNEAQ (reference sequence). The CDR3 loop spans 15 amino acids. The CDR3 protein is CASSLGGRDHQPQHF. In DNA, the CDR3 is TGTGCCAGCAGCTTGGGTGGGAGGGATCATCAGCCCCAGCATTTT.

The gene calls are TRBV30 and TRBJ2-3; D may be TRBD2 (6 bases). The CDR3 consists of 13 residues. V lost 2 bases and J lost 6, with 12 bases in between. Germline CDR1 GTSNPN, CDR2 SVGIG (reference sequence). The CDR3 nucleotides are TGTGCCTGGAGTTTTACTAGCATCGATACGCAGTATTTT. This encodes CAWSFTSIDTQYF.